This T cell receptor beta chain was recorded in a study of cytomegalovirus exposure and HLA in healthy donors. The PCR contained 60 Vbeta and 13 Jbeta primers. The repertoire was sequenced with immunoSEQ multiplex PCR; TCRdb's copy has only in-frame clones and lacks some. Of about 120,000 clones in the sample, around 77% were seen once. Trimming removed 5 bases from V and 3 bases from J; junction bases left unmatched: 6. CDR3 size: 16 residues. The germline gives CDR1 SGHTA, CDR2 FQGNSA. Those who donated were healthy bone marrow donors. Study-level findings and limits: The study listed under 200 cytomegalovirus-associated TCR beta chains.

This clone was counted a single time. Antigen unknown. The sequence came from a man in his forties in good health and CMV-seropositive. This rearrangement joins TRBV7-2 to TRBJ2-2; 10 bases line up with TRBD2. Sequencing used PBMCs. This CDR3 reads CASSPASGGHTGELFF. Written as DNA, the CDR3 is TGTGCCAGCAGCCCCGCTAGCGGGGGTCACACCGGGGAGCTGTTTTTT. The full variable domain, in which reference TRBV7-2 and TRBJ2-2 provide the parts outside the CDR3, is GAGVSQSPSNKVTEKGKDVELRCDPISGHTALYWYRQSLGQGLEFLIYFQGNSAPDKSGLPSDRFSAERTGGSVSTLTIQRTQQEDSAVYLCASSPASGGHTGELFFGEGSRLTVL.